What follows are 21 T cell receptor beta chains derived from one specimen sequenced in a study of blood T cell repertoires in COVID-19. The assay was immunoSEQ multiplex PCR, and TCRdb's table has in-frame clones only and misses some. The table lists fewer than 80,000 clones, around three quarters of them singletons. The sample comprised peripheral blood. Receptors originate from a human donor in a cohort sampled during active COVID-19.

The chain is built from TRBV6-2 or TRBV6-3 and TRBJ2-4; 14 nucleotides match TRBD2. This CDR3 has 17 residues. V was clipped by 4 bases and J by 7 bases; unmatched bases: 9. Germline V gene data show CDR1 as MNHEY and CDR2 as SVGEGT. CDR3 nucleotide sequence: TGTGCCAGCAGTTTCCAGACTAGCGGGGGGGCCGGGAACATTCAGTACTTC. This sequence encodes CASSFQTSGGAGNIQYF.

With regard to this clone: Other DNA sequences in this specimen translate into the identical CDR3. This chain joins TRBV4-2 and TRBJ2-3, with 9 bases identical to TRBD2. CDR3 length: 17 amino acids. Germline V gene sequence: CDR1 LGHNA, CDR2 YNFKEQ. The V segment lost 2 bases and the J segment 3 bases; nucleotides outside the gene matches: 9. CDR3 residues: CASSQKLAGGRTDTQYF. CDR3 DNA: TGTGCCAGCAGCCAAAAATTGGCGGGGGGGCGTACAGATACGCAGTATTTT.

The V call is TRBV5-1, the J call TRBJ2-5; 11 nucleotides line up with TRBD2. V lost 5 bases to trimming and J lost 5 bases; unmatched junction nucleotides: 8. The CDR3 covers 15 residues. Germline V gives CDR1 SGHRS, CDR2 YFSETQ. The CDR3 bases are TGCGCCAGCAGTCCTAGCGGGGGGCCCAGGGAGACCCAGTACTTC. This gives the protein CASSPSGGPRETQYF.

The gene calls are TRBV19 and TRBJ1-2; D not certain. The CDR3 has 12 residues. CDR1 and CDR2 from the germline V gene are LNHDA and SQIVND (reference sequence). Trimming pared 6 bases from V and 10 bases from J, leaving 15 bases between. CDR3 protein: CASSKEKGAYTF. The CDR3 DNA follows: TGTGCCAGTAGCAAGGAGAAGGGAGCCTACACCTTC.

The CDR3 bases are TGTGCCAGCAGCGTTTCGAGAACGAGCGGGGGGGGCACCGGGGAGCTGTTTTTT. Translation gives CASSVSRTSGGGTGELFF. The gene calls are TRBV9 and TRBJ2-2; 10 nucleotides agree with TRBD2. V was pared by 2 bases and J by 4 bases, with 11 bases of the junction left unmatched. This CDR3 is built from 18 residues. Germline V gene data show CDR1 as SGDLS and CDR2 as YYNGEE.

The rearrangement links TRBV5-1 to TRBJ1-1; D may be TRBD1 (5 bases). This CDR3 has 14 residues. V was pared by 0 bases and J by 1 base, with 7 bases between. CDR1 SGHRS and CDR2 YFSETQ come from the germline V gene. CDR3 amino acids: CASSLAGGNTEAFF. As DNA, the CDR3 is TGCGCCAGCAGCTTGGCCGGGGGGAACACTGAAGCTTTCTTT.

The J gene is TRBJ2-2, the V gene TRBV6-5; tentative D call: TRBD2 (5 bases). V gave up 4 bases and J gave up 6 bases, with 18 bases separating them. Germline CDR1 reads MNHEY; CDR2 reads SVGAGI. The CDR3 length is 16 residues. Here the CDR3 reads CASSFLDFSRPGELFF. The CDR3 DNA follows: TGTGCCAGCAGTTTCCTGGACTTCTCTAGGCCCGGGGAGCTGTTTTTT.

CDR3 nucleotide sequence: TGTGCCTCTACCACGGGACTGAACACCGGGGAGCTGTTTTTT. Protein product: CASTTGLNTGELFF. The chain recombines TRBV19 with TRBJ2-2; D possibly corresponds to TRBD2 (6 bases). The CDR3 has 14 amino acids. Germline V gives CDR1 LNHDA, CDR2 SQIVND (reference sequence). Trimming pared 11 bases from V and 1 base from J, leaving 14 bases between.

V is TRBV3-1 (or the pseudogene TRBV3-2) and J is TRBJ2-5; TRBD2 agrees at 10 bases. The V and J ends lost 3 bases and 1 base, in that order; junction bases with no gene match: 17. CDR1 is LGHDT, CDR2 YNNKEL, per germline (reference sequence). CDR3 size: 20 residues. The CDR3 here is CASSHEGTGLATSPQETQYF. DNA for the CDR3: TGTGCCAGCAGCCACGAAGGAACGGGACTAGCGACCTCGCCCCAAGAGACCCAGTACTTC.

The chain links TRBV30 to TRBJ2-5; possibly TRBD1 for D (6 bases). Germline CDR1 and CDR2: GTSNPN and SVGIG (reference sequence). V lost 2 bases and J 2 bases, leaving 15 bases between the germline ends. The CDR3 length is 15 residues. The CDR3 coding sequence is TGTGCCTGGAGTTCCCGGGACAAAGTTCAAGAGACCCAGTACTTC. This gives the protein CAWSSRDKVQETQYF.

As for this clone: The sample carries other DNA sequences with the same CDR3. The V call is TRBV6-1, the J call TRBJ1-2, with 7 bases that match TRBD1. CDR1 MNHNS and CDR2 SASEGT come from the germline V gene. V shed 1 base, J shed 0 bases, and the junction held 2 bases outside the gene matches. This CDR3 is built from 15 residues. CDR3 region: CASSEGTGTNYGYTF. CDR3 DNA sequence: TGTGCCAGCAGTGAAGGGACAGGAACTAACTATGGCTACACCTTC.

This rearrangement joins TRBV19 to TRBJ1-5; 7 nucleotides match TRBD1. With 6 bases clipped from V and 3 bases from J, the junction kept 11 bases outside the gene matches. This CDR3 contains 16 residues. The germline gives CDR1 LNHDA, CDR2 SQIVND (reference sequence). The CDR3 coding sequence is TGTGCCAGTAGCCGGGATGACAGGGACCCCAATCAGCCCCAGCATTTT. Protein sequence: CASSRDDRDPNQPQHF.

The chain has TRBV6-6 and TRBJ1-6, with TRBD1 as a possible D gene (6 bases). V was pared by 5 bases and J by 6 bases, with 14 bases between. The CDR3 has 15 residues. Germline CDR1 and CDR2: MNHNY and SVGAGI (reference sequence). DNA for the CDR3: TGTGCCAGCAGTCCCCTTACAGGGCTTAATTCACCCCTCCACTTT. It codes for CASSPLTGLNSPLHF.

This CDR3 is CASRPKTGLNTEAFF. CDR3 coding DNA: TGTGCCAGCAGACCCAAAACAGGATTGAACACTGAAGCTTTCTTT. The rearrangement links TRBV7-2 to TRBJ1-1, with a possible D match to TRBD1 (5 bases). CDR1 and CDR2 (germline): SGHTA, FQGNSA. The CDR3 runs to 15 residues. With 6 bases removed from V and 0 bases from J, the gap between germline ends came to 14 bases.

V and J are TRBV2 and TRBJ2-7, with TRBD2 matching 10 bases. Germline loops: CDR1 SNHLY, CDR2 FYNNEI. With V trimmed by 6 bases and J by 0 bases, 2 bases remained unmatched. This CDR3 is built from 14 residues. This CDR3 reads CASRRTSGSYEQYF. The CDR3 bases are TGTGCCAGCAGAAGGACTAGCGGCTCCTACGAGCAGTACTTC.

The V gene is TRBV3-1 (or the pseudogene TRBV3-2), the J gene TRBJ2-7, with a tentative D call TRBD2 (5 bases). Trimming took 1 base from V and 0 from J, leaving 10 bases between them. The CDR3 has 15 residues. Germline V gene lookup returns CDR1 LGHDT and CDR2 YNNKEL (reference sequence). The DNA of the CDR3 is TGTGCCAGCAGCCAAGGGACTCAAAGCTCCTACGAGCAGTACTTC. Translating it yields CASSQGTQSSYEQYF.

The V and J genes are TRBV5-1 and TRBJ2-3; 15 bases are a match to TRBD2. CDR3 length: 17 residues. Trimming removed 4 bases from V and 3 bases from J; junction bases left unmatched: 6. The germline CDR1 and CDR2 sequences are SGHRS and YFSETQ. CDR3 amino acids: CASSKGLAGGVTDTQYF. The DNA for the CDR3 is TGCGCCAGCAGCAAGGGACTAGCGGGGGGTGTGACAGATACGCAGTATTTT.

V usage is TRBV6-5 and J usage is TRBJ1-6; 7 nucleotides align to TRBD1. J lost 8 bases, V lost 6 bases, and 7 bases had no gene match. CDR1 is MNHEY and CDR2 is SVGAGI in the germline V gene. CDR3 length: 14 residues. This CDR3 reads CASSDRTGYSPLHF. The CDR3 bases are TGTGCCAGCAGCGACCGGACAGGATATTCACCCCTCCACTTT.

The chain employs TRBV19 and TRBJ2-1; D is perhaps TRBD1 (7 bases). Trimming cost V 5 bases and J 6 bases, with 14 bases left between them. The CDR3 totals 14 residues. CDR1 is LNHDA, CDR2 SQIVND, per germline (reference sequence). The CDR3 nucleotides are TGTGCCAGTAGTGGAGGGACAGTCCCCAATGAGCAGTTCTTC. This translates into CASSGGTVPNEQFF.

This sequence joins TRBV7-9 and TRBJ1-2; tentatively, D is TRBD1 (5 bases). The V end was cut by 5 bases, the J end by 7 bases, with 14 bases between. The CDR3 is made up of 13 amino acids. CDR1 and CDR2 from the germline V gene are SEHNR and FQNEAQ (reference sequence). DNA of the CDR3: TGTGCCAGCAGCCAAGACAGTCTAGGTGGCTACACCTTC. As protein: CASSQDSLGGYTF.

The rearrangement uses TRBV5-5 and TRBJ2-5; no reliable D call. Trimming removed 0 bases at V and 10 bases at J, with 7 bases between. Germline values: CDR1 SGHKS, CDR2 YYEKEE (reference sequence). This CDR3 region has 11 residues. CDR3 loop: CASSLEEFQYF. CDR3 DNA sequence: TGTGCCAGCAGCTTGGAGGAGTTCCAGTACTTC.